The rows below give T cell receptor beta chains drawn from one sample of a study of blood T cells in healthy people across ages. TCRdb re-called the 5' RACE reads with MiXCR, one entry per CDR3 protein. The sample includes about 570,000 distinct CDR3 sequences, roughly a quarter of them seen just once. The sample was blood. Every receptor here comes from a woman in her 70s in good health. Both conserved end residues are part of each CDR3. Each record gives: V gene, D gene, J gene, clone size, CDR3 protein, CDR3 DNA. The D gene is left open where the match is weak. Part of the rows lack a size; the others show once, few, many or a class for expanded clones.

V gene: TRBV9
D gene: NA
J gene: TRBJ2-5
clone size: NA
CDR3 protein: CASSTRVGTQETQYF
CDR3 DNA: TGTGCCAGCAGCACGCGGGTGGGGACTCAAGAGACCCAGTACTTC

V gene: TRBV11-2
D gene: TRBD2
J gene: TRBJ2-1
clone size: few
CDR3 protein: CASSLVSRGAYNEQFF
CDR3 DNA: TGTGCCAGCAGCTTAGTCAGTCGGGGGGCCTACAATGAGCAGTTCTTC

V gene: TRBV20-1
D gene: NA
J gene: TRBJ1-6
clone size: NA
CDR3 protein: CSAKLATGDNSPLHF
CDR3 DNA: TGCAGTGCTAAATTGGCAACAGGAGATAATTCACCCCTCCACTTT

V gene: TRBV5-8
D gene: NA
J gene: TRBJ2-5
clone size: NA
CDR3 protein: CASSLRGIKETQYF
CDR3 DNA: TGTGCCAGCAGCTTAAGGGGAATCAAGGAGACCCAGTACTTC

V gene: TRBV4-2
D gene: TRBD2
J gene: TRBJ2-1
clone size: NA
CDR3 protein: CASSRGLGVGEQFF
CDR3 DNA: TGTGCCAGCAGCCGAGGACTAGGGGTTGGTGAGCAGTTCTTC

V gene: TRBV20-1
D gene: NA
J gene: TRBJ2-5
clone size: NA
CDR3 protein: CSASYGQETQYF
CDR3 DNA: TGCAGTGCTTCCTATGGTCAAGAGACCCAGTACTTC

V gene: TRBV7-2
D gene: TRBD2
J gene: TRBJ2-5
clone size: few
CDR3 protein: CASTRPGTSDETQYF
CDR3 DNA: TGTGCCAGCACAAGACCAGGGACTAGCGACGAGACCCAGTACTTC

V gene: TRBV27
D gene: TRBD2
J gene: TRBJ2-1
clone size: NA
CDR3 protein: CASSLSRTSGRGEQFF
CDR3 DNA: TGTGCCAGCAGTTTATCCCGGACTAGCGGGAGAGGTGAGCAGTTCTTC

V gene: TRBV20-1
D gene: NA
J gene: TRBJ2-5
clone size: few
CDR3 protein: CSASFGPGQETQYF
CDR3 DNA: TGCAGTGCTAGTTTTGGGCCAGGCCAAGAGACCCAGTACTTC

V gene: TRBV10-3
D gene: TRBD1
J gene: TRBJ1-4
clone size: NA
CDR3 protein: CAISPGQGREKLFF
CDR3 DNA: TGTGCCATCAGCCCCGGACAGGGCCGGGAAAAACTGTTTTTT

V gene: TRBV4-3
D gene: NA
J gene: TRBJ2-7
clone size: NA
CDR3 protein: CASSQDSDGYEQYF
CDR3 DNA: TGCGCCAGCAGCCAAGATTCGGACGGGTACGAGCAGTACTTC

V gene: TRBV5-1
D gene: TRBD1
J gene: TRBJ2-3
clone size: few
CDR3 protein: CASGPQGQGLTDTQYF
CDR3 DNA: TGCGCCAGCGGGCCTCAGGGACAGGGTCTCACAGATACGCAGTATTTT

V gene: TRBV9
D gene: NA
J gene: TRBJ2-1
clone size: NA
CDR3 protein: CASSPHAGALDEQFF
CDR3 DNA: TGTGCCAGCAGCCCTCACGCCGGGGCTCTCGATGAGCAGTTCTTC

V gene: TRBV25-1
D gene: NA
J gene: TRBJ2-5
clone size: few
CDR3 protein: CASSDPGGGVQETQYF
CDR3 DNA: TGTGCCAGCAGTGACCCGGGCGGGGGCGTTCAAGAGACCCAGTACTTC

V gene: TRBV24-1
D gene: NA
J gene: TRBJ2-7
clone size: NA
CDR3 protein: CATCDLDAPTGEQYF
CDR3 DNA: TGTGCCACCTGTGATTTGGATGCTCCAACGGGGGAGCAGTACTTC

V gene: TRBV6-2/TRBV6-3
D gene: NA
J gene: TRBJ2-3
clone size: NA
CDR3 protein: CASRLASTDTQYF
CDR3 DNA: TGTGCCAGCCGACTCGCCTCCACAGATACGCAGTATTTT

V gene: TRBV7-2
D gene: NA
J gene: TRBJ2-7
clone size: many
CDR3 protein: CASSLFGAALPYEQYF
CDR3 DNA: TGTGCCAGCAGCTTATTCGGGGCAGCCCTCCCCTACGAGCAGTACTTC

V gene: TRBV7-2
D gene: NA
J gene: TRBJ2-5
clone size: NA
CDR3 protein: CASSPTLVLGGETQYF
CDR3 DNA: TGTGCCAGCAGCCCCACTCTGGTCCTCGGCGGGGAGACCCAGTACTTC

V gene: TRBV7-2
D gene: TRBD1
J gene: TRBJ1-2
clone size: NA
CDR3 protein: CASSAGQGVSGGGYTF
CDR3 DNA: TGTGCCAGCAGCGCGGGACAGGGGGTTAGCGGCGGTGGCTACACCTTC

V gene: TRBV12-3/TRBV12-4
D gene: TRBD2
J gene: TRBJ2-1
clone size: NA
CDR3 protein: CASSPLGRGGSNEQFF
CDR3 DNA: TGTGCCAGCAGTCCTCTAGGGCGGGGGGGGTCCAATGAGCAGTTCTTC

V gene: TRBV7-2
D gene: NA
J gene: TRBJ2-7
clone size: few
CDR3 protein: CASSLLLGAGEQYF
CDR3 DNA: TGTGCCAGCAGCTTACTTCTCGGGGCGGGGGAGCAGTACTTC

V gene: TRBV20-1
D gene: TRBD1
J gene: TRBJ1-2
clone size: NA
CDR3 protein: CSALRDRGLPGGYTF
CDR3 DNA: TGCAGTGCTCTCCGGGACAGGGGGCTACCGGGTGGCTACACCTTC

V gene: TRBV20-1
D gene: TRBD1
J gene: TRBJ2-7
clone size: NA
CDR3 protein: CSARTGTALYEQYF
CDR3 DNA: TGCAGTGCACGGACCGGGACAGCACTCTACGAGCAGTACTTC

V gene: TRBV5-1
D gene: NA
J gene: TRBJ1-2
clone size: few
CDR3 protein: CASSLLDSIGGYTF
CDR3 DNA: TGCGCCAGCAGCTTACTGGACTCCATTGGGGGCTACACCTTC

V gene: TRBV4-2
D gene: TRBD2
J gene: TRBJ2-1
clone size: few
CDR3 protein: CASSQVSGGADNEQFF
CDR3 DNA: TGTGCCAGCAGCCAAGTTAGCGGGGGGGCCGACAATGAGCAGTTCTTC

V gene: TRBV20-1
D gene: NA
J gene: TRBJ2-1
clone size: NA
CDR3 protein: CSAREGIVNEQFF
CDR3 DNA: TGCAGTGCTAGAGAGGGAATCGTCAATGAGCAGTTCTTC

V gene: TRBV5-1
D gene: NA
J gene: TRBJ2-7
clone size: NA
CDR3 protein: CASSYDIFAYEQYF
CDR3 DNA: TGCGCCAGCAGCTACGACATCTTTGCCTACGAGCAGTACTTC

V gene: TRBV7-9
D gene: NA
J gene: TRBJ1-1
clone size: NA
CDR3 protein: CASSLFGAEAFF
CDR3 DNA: TGTGCCAGCAGCCTATTTGGGGCTGAAGCTTTCTTT

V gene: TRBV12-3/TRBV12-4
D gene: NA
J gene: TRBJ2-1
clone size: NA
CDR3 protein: CASSYGGGAPFF
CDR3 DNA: TGTGCCAGCAGTTATGGAGGGGGGGCACCGTTCTTC

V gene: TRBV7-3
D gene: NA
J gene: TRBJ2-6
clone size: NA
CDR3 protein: CASSPTGLRGISGANVLTF
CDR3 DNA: TGTGCCAGCAGCCCGACGGGCCTAAGGGGAATCTCTGGGGCCAACGTCCTGACTTTC

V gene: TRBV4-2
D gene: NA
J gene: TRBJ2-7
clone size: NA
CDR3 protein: CASSPQEGSEQYF
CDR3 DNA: TGTGCCAGCAGCCCCCAGGAGGGATCCGAGCAGTACTTC

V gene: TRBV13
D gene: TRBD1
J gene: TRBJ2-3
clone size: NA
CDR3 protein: CASSKDRGGTDTQYF
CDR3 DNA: TGTGCCAGCAGCAAGGACAGGGGTGGGACAGATACGCAGTATTTT

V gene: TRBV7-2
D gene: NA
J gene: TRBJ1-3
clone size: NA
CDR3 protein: CASSFHRASGNTIYF
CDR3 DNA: TGTGCCAGCAGCTTCCACAGGGCCTCTGGAAACACCATATATTTT

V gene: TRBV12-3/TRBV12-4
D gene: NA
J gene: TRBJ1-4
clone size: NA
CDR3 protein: CASSRWAVKNEKLFF
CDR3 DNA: TGTGCCAGCAGTCGCTGGGCCGTCAAGAATGAAAAACTGTTTTTT

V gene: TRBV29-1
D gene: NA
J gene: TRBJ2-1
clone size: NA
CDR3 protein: CSVEDGYNEQFF
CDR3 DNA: TGCAGCGTTGAAGATGGCTACAATGAGCAGTTCTTC

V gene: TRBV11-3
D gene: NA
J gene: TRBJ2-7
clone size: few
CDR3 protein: CASSYQTGEGEQYF
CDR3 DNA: TGTGCCAGCAGCTACCAGACAGGGGAGGGCGAGCAGTACTTC

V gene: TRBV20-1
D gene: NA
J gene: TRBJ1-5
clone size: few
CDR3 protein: CSARNSIGGNQPQHF
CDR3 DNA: TGCAGTGCTAGGAATTCGATTGGGGGCAATCAGCCCCAGCATTTT

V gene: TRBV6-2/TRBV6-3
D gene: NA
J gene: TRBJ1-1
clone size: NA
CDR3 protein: CASNGPMNTEAFF
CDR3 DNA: TGTGCCAGCAACGGGCCGATGAACACTGAAGCTTTCTTT

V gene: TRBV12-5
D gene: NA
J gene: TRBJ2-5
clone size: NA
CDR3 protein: CASGSSFRGRETQYF
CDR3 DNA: TGTGCTAGTGGTTCCTCTTTTAGGGGTCGGGAGACCCAGTACTTC

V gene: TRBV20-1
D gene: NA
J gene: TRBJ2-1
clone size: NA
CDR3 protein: CSARDPPFVFF
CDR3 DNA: TGCAGTGCTAGAGACCCTCCATTTGTGTTCTTC

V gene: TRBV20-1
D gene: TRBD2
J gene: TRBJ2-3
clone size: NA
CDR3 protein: CSAKRGSLTDTQYF
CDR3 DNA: TGCAGTGCTAAGCGGGGGAGTCTCACAGATACGCAGTATTTT

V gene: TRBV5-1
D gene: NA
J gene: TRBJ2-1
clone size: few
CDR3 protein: CASSLYGSSYNEQFF
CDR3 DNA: TGCGCCAGCAGCTTGTACGGGAGCTCCTACAATGAGCAGTTCTTC

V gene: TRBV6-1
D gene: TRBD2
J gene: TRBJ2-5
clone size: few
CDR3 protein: CASSALRDYETQYF
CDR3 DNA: TGTGCCAGCAGTGCCCTCCGGGACTACGAGACCCAGTACTTC

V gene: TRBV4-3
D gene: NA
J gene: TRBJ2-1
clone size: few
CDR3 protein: CASSQVPPGGARYNEQFF
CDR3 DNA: TGCGCCAGCAGCCAAGTACCCCCCGGAGGCGCGCGTTACAATGAGCAGTTCTTC

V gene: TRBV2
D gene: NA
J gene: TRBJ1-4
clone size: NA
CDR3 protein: CASIPGGGPKEKLFF
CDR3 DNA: TGTGCCAGCATTCCCGGCGGGGGCCCGAAGGAAAAACTGTTTTTT

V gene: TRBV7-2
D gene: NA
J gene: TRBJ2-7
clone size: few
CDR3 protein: CASSLEGGVPYEQYF
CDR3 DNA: TGTGCCAGCAGCTTAGAGGGGGGAGTACCCTACGAGCAGTACTTC

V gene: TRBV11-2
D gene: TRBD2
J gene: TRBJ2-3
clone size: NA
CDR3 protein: CASSLGVPAGRTDTQYF
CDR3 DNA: TGTGCCAGCAGCTTAGGTGTCCCAGCGGGGCGCACAGATACGCAGTATTTT

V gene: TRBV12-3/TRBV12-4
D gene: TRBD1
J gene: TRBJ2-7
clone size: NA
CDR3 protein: CASSPQWGQVEQYF
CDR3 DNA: TGTGCCAGCAGCCCCCAGTGGGGACAGGTCGAGCAGTACTTC

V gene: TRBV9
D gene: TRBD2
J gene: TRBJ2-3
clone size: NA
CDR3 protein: CASSPLTSGITDTQYF
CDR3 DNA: TGTGCCAGCAGCCCCCTAACTAGCGGGATAACAGATACGCAGTATTTT

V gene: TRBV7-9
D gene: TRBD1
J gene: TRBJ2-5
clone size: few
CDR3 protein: CASSSVDRGKTQYF
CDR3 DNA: TGTGCCAGCAGCTCAGTGGACAGGGGCAAGACCCAGTACTTC

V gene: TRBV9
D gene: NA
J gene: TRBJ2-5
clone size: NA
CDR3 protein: CASSVGVSQETQYF
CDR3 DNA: TGTGCCAGCAGCGTGGGGGTTTCACAAGAGACCCAGTACTTC

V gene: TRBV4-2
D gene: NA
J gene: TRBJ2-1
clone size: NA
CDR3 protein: CASSQMDVDNEQFF
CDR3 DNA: TGTGCCAGCAGCCAAATGGACGTTGACAATGAGCAGTTCTTC

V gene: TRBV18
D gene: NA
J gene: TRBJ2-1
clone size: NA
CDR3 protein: CASSQRDRSSRNEQFF
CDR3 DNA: TGTGCCAGCTCTCAGCGGGACAGGTCCTCAAGGAATGAGCAGTTCTTC

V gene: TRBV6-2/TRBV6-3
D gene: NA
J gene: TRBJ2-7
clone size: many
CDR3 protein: CASSPQAYEQYF
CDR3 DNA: TGTGCCAGCAGTCCCCAAGCGTACGAGCAGTACTTC

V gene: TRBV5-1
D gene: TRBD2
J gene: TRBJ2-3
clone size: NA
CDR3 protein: CASSPGWSGRGDTQYF
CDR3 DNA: TGCGCCAGCAGCCCAGGGTGGAGCGGGAGGGGAGATACGCAGTATTTT

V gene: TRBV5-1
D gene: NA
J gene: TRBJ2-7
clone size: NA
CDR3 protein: CASSSSYRSSYEQYF
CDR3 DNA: TGCGCCAGCAGCTCATCGTACCGCAGCTCCTACGAGCAGTACTTC

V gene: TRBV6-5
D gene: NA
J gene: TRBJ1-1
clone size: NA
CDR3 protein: CASSYKYGTVTEAFF
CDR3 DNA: TGTGCCAGCAGTTACAAATACGGAACTGTCACTGAAGCTTTCTTT

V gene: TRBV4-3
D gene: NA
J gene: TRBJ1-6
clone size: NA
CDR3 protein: CASSQDPPTSMYNSPLHF
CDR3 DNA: TGCGCCAGCAGCCAAGATCCCCCGACGTCTATGTATAATTCACCCCTCCACTTT

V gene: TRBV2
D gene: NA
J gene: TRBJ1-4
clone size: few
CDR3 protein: CASSFGPSTKLFF
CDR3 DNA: TGTGCCAGCAGTTTCGGACCCAGCACAAAACTGTTTTTT